Listed below are T cell receptor beta chains from one sample, sequenced in a study of blood T cell repertoires in COVID-19. Assay: immunoSEQ multiplex PCR; the TCRdb copy retains only in-frame clones and omits some. The data show 250,000 to 350,000 clones, with 89% seen just once and 0.94% held by the top ten. Material for sequencing was peripheral blood. The receptors shown here come from a woman between 40 and 55 years old who had recovered from COVID-19. CDR3s include the opening cysteine and the closing phenylalanine or tryptophan. The order of the fields is J gene, D gene, V gene, clone size, CDR3 protein, CDR3 DNA. A D gene is named only where the DNA matches it firmly. Clone size is not always given. Where it is, it says once, few, many or a class for expanded clones.

TRBJ2-3,TRBD2,TRBV5-5,once,CASSFDSSGSGSTDTQYF,TGTGCCAGCAGCTTTGATTCTAGCGGGAGTGGAAGCACAGATACGCAGTATTTT
TRBJ2-3,TRBD2,TRBV11-3,-,CASSLSSGGGTDTQYF,TGTGCCAGCAGTCTGAGTAGCGGGGGGGGCACAGATACGCAGTATTTT
TRBJ1-1,-,TRBV19,-,CASSLQGSNTEAFF,TGTGCCAGTAGTCTGCAGGGGTCGAACACTGAAGCTTTCTTT
TRBJ2-5,-,TRBV11-2,-,CASSSSGARETQYF,TGTGCCAGCAGCTCCTCTGGGGCACGAGAGACCCAGTACTTC
TRBJ2-2,TRBD2,TRBV7-2,-,CASRPTSGSRELFF,TGTGCCAGCAGGCCGACTAGCGGGAGCCGGGAGCTGTTTTTT
TRBJ2-7,TRBD2,TRBV29-1,-,CSVQTSVHEQYF,TGCAGCGTTCAGACTAGCGTGCACGAGCAGTACTTC
TRBJ2-7,TRBD1,TRBV11-2,-,CASSLESGTGTYEQYF,TGTGCCAGCAGCTTAGAGAGCGGGACAGGGACCTACGAGCAGTACTTC
TRBJ2-7,TRBD1,TRBV19,once,CASSAGQGGSYEQYF,TGTGCCAGTAGTGCGGGACAGGGGGGATCCTACGAGCAGTACTTC
TRBJ2-2,TRBD1,TRBV24-1,-,CATSDINRDRARTGELFF,TGTGCCACCAGTGACATAAACCGGGACAGGGCTCGGACCGGGGAGCTGTTTTTT
TRBJ2-1,-,TRBV14,-,CASSQGPATSHEQFF,TGTGCCAGCAGCCAAGGCCCCGCGACAAGTCATGAGCAGTTCTTC
TRBJ2-3,TRBD1,TRBV6-4,-,CASRRTGSSTDTQYF,TGTGCCAGCAGGCGGACAGGCTCGAGCACAGATACGCAGTATTTT
TRBJ1-4,TRBD1,TRBV7-9,few,CASSLGQGNEKLFF,TGTGCCAGCAGCTTGGGACAGGGGAATGAAAAACTGTTTTTT
TRBJ2-7,-,TRBV19,-,CASSITGSSEQYF,TGTGCCAGTAGTATAACAGGGTCCAGCGAGCAGTACTTC
TRBJ1-5,TRBD1,TRBV7-9,-,CASSPGQGEQPQHF,TGTGCCAGCAGCCCAGGACAGGGCGAACAGCCCCAGCATTTT
TRBJ1-1,-,TRBV2,-,CASSATGNTEAFF,TGTGCCAGCAGTGCTACAGGGAACACTGAAGCTTTCTTT
TRBJ1-2,-,TRBV5-1,-,CASSLAPDSTARYGYTF,TGCGCCAGCAGCTTGGCCCCAGACTCCACGGCTAGGTATGGCTACACCTTC
TRBJ2-1,TRBD2,TRBV7-3,once,CASSPRASGSNNEQFF,TGTGCCAGCAGCCCTCGGGCTAGCGGGAGCAACAATGAGCAGTTCTTC
TRBJ1-1,-,TRBV9,-,CASSVVEGWGEAFF,TGTGCCAGCAGCGTAGTGGAGGGGTGGGGTGAAGCTTTCTTT
TRBJ2-2,-,TRBV9,few,CASSALNTGELFF,TGTGCCAGCAGCGCCCTCAACACCGGGGAGCTGTTTTTT
TRBJ2-7,TRBD2,TRBV7-2,-,CASSLAGVRGEQYF,TGTGCCAGCAGCTTGGCGGGAGTTCGGGGGGAGCAGTACTTC
TRBJ1-2,-,TRBV5-5,-,CASSFGATVSYGYTF,TGTGCCAGCAGCTTTGGGGCGACCGTGTCCTATGGCTACACCTTC
TRBJ1-6,-,TRBV27,-,CASSLSGVSYNSPLHF,TGTGCCAGCAGTTTATCAGGGGTGAGCTATAATTCACCCCTCCACTTT
TRBJ2-3,TRBD2,TRBV5-1,-,CASSTGLAEGTDTQYF,TGCGCCAGCAGCACGGGACTAGCGGAAGGCACAGATACGCAGTATTTT
TRBJ2-1,TRBD2,TRBV4-2,-,CASRSGEGVRNEQFF,TGTGCCAGCAGGAGCGGGGAGGGCGTCCGCAATGAGCAGTTCTTC
TRBJ2-1,TRBD1,TRBV28,-,CASSLPTGTGGYNEQFF,TGTGCCAGCAGTTTACCTACCGGGACAGGGGGATACAATGAGCAGTTCTTC
TRBJ1-3,-,TRBV19,-,CASRARQDRSGNTIYF,TGTGCCAGTAGAGCACGCCAGGATCGCTCTGGAAACACCATATATTTT
TRBJ2-3,TRBD2,TRBV3-1/TRBV3-2,-,CASATSGSADTQYF,TGTGCCAGCGCGACTAGCGGGAGCGCAGATACGCAGTATTTT
TRBJ2-5,TRBD2,TRBV7-9,-,CASSWGTSGDQETQYF,TGTGCCAGCAGCTGGGGGACTAGCGGGGATCAAGAGACCCAGTACTTC
TRBJ1-1,TRBD1,TRBV27,-,CASSSRQGWTEAFF,TGTGCCAGCAGTTCCCGACAGGGATGGACTGAAGCTTTCTTT
TRBJ1-5,-,TRBV7-8,few,CASSLEPRGNQPQHF,TGTGCCAGCAGCTTAGAGCCCAGGGGCAATCAGCCCCAGCATTTT
TRBJ1-1,TRBD1,TRBV18,-,CASSPGQRATEAFF,TGTGCCAGCTCACCGGGACAGAGAGCCACTGAAGCTTTCTTT
TRBJ1-2,-,TRBV19,-,CASSIVGGYTF,TGTGCCAGTAGTATCGTCGGGGGCTACACCTTC
TRBJ2-1,TRBD2,TRBV28,-,CASSRTSGRASYNEQFF,TGTGCCAGCAGTCGGACTAGCGGGAGGGCCTCCTACAATGAGCAGTTCTTC
TRBJ2-2,TRBD2,TRBV5-1,few,CASSLRLAGNTGELFF,TGCGCCAGCAGCTTGCGTCTAGCGGGTAACACCGGGGAGCTGTTTTTT
TRBJ2-3,-,TRBV5-1,-,CASSLVGAVDTQYF,TGCGCCAGCAGCTTGGTTGGCGCGGTAGATACGCAGTATTTT
TRBJ2-3,-,TRBV24-1,-,CATSDFGDTDTQYF,TGTGCCACCAGTGATTTCGGGGACACAGATACGCAGTATTTT
TRBJ1-5,-,TRBV9,once,CASSLAGGSQPQHF,TGTGCCAGCAGCCTAGCAGGAGGGAGTCAGCCCCAGCATTTT
TRBJ1-1,TRBD1,TRBV5-5,-,CASSRTQGASTEAFF,TGTGCCAGCAGTCGGACCCAGGGGGCGAGCACTGAAGCTTTCTTT
TRBJ2-2,-,TRBV5-1,-,CASSPLLSNTGELFF,TGCGCCAGCAGCCCCCTCTTATCGAACACCGGGGAGCTGTTTTTT
TRBJ2-2,-,TRBV5-6,-,CASSSPGERDLNTGELFF,TGTGCCAGCAGCTCCCCGGGGGAGCGAGACCTGAACACCGGGGAGCTGTTTTTT
TRBJ2-7,TRBD2,TRBV28,few,CASSHSGRYPYEQYF,TGTGCCAGCAGCCATAGCGGGAGGTATCCCTACGAGCAGTACTTC
TRBJ1-4,TRBD1,TRBV7-9,-,CASGVTGGHEKLFF,TGTGCCAGCGGGGTAACAGGGGGGCATGAAAAACTGTTTTTT
TRBJ1-2,-,TRBV30,-,CAWSLLGEAYYGYTF,TGTGCCTGGAGTTTATTGGGGGAGGCATACTATGGCTACACCTTC
TRBJ1-4,-,TRBV15,-,CATSGRLGGNEKLFF,TGTGCCACCAGCGGACGCCTCGGGGGTAATGAAAAACTGTTTTTT
TRBJ2-3,-,TRBV21-1,-,CASSDGSREGRADTQYF,TGTGCCAGCAGCGACGGGAGTCGGGAGGGCCGGGCAGATACGCAGTATTTT
TRBJ2-1,-,TRBV3-1/TRBV3-2,-,CASSLRTRGDEQFF,TGTGCCAGCAGCCTTCGGACTAGGGGGGATGAGCAGTTCTTC
TRBJ1-5,-,TRBV2,-,CASSVSGKGQPQHF,TGTGCCAGCAGTGTGTCGGGGAAGGGTCAGCCCCAGCATTTT
TRBJ2-1,-,TRBV9,once,CASSPEWGPGYDEQFF,TGTGCCAGCAGCCCCGAGTGGGGGCCTGGGTACGATGAGCAGTTCTTC
TRBJ2-3,TRBD2,TRBV19,-,CATQGAGGRTQYF,TGTGCCACCCAAGGGGCGGGAGGAAGGACGCAGTATTTT
TRBJ2-7,-,TRBV3-1/TRBV3-2,-,CASSYQGYEQYF,TGTGCCAGCAGCTATCAGGGTTACGAGCAGTACTTC
TRBJ1-2,-,TRBV5-6,-,CASSRQLYGHTF,TGTGCCAGCAGCCGACAGCTTTATGGCCACACCTTC
TRBJ2-2,-,TRBV10-2,-,CASKESGSTGELFF,TGCGCCAGCAAAGAGTCGGGCTCCACCGGGGAGCTGTTTTTT
TRBJ2-3,-,TRBV7-9,-,CASRSRGDTQYF,TGTGCCAGCCGGTCCAGGGGAGATACGCAGTATTTT
TRBJ2-7,TRBD1,TRBV19,-,CASSPHRVRDRNYEQYF,TGTGCCAGTAGTCCGCATCGCGTCCGGGACAGAAACTACGAGCAGTACTTC
TRBJ2-3,-,TRBV7-3,-,CASSTTGLGTDTQYF,TGTGCCAGCAGCACTACAGGGCTCGGCACAGATACGCAGTATTTT
TRBJ1-5,-,TRBV30,few,CAWSPEGNQPQHF,TGTGCCTGGAGCCCCGAGGGCAATCAGCCCCAGCATTTT
TRBJ2-1,-,TRBV18,-,CASSPPADNEQFF,TGTGCCAGCTCACCACCGGCCGACAATGAGCAGTTCTTC
TRBJ2-7,TRBD1,TRBV5-8,few,CASSPPGQGFGYEQYF,TGTGCCAGCAGCCCGCCGGGACAGGGTTTTGGTTACGAGCAGTACTTC
TRBJ2-1,TRBD2,TRBV4-2,-,CASSARLAEGNEQFF,TGTGCCAGCAGCGCAAGACTAGCCGAGGGCAATGAGCAGTTCTTC
TRBJ2-1,-,TRBV12-3/TRBV12-4,-,CASGQGYFDEQFF,TGTGCCAGCGGGCAGGGGTATTTCGATGAGCAGTTCTTC